This T cell receptor (beta chain) was profiled in a study of tissue T cells after allogeneic stem cell transplantation. Median post-mortem interval was about 9.8 hours for GI, liver, skin and lymphoid tissues. Details on this clone: Its antigen is currently unknown.

Sequencing of TCRbeta CDR3 at survey depth gave sequences and template counts. Clones were sequenced by immunoSEQ multiplex PCR, and TCRdb holds only the in-frame ones, with some missing. The sample records about 1,800 clones, about 75% being singletons. Study findings and constraints: Few T cell clones were shared across patients, but motif clusters showed tissue-specific shared signatures.

This clonotype was sampled from a female donor older than 55 with lung cancer. Sequenced material: tissue from the stomach, taken at autopsy.

The CDR3 sequence: CASSLSLTDRTTNYGYTF. The CDR3 DNA is TGCGCCAGCAGCTTGTCACTCACCGACAGGACCACTAACTATGGCTACACCTTC. The J gene is TRBJ1-2, the V gene TRBV5-1; TRBD1 is a possible D gene (6 bases). CDR1 is SGHRS, CDR2 YFSETQ, per germline. V was clipped by 1 base and J by 0 bases, with 19 bases between them. CDR3 length equals 18 residues.